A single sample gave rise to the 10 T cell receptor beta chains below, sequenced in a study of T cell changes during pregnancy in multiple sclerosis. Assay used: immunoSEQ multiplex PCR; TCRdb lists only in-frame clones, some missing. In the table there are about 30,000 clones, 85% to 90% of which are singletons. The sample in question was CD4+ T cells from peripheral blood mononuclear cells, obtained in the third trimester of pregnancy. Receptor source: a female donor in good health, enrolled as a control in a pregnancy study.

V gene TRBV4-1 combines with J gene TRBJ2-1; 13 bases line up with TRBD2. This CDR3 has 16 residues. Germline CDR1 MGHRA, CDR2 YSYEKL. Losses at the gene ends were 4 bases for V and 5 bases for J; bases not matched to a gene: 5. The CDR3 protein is CASSPLAGGPNNEQFF. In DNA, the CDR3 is TGCGCCAGCAGCCCACTAGCGGGAGGGCCGAACAATGAGCAGTTCTTC.

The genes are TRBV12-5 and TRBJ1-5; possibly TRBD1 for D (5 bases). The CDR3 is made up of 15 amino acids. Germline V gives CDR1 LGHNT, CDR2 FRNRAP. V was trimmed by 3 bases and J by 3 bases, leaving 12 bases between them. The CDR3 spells CASGLGLTDNQPQHF. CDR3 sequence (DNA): TGTGCTAGTGGTTTAGGGCTGACAGACAATCAGCCCCAGCATTTT.

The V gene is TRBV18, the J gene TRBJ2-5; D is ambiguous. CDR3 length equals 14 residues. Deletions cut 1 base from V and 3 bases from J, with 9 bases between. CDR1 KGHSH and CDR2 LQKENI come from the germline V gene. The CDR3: CASSPLPSEETQYF. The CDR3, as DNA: TGTGCCAGCTCACCACTACCTTCGGAAGAGACCCAGTACTTC.

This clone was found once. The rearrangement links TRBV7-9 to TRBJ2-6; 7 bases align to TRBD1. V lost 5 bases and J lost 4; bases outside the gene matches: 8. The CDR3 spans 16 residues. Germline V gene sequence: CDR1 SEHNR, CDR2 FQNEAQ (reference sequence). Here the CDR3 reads CASSLPTGTGANVLTF. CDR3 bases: TGTGCCAGCAGCCTTCCGACAGGGACCGGGGCCAACGTCCTGACTTTC.

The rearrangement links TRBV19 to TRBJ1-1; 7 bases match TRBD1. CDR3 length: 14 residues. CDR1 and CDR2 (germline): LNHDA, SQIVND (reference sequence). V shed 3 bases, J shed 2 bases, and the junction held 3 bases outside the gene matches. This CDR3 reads CASSIHRGNTEAFF. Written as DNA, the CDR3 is TGTGCCAGTAGTATCCACAGGGGAAACACTGAAGCTTTCTTT.

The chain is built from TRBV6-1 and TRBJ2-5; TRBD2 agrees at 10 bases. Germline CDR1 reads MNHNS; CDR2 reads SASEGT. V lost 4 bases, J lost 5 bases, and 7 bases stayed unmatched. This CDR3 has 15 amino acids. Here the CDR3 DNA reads TGTGCCAGCAGTGTAGGCCTAGCGGGAGCTGAGACCCAGTACTTC. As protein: CASSVGLAGAETQYF.

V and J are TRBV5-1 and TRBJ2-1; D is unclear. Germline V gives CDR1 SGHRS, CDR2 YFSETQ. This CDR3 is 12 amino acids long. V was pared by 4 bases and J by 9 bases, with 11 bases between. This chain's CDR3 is CASSIKTGEQFF. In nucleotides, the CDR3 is TGCGCCAGCAGCATTAAAACGGGTGAGCAGTTCTTC.

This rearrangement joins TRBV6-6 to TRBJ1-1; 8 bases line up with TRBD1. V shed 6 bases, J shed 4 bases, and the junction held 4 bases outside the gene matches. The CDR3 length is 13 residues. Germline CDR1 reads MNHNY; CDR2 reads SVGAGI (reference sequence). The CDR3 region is CASRSTGGTEAFF. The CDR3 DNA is TGTGCCAGCAGATCAACAGGGGGCACTGAAGCTTTCTTT.

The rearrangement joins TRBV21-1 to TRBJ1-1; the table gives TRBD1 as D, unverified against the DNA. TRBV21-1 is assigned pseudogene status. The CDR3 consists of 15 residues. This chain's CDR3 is CASLKGDLRGTEAFF. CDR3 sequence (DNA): TGTGCCAGCCTAAAAGGGGATCTGAGAGGCACTGAAGCTTTCTTT.

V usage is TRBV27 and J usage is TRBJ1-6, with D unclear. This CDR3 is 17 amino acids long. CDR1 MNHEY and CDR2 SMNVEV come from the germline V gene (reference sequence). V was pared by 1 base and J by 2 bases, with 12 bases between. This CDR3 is CASSLLQTSTYNSPLHF. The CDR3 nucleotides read TGTGCCAGCAGTTTATTGCAGACAAGTACCTATAATTCACCCCTCCACTTT.